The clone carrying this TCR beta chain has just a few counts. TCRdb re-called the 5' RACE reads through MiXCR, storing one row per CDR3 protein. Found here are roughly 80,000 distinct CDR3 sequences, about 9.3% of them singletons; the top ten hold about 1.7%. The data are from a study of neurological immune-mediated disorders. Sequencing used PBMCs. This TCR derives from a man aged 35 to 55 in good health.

In DNA form, the CDR3 reads TGTGCCAGCAGTGAAGGTACACTTCCTAGCACAGATACGCAGTATTTT. This sequence encodes CASSEGTLPSTDTQYF. This sequence joins TRBV6-1 and TRBJ2-3; D not certain. CDR3 length: 16 amino acids. Germline loops: CDR1 MNHNS, CDR2 SASEGT. Trimming stripped 1 base from V and 0 bases from J, with 11 bases between.